This T cell receptor beta chain was identified during a study of cytomegalovirus exposure and HLA in healthy donors. Vbeta (60) and Jbeta (13) primers were used in the PCR. Clones were sequenced by immunoSEQ multiplex PCR, and TCRdb holds only the in-frame ones, with some missing. The sample lists under 200,000 clones, 79% occurring once. Germline loops: CDR1 GTSNPN, CDR2 SVGIG (reference sequence). V was trimmed by 7 bases and J by 4 bases, leaving 20 bases between them. The length of the CDR3 is 15 residues. The chain uses TRBV30 and TRBJ2-1; TRBD2 is a possible D gene (7 bases). The TCR sequence derives from a woman aged 45-65 years in good health and CMV-seronegative. Sequencing was carried out using PBMCs. CDR3 in DNA: TGTGCCTCGAAGGGGGGGCAGGGGCGATACAATGAGCAGTTCTTC. It translates to CASKGGQGRYNEQFF.